These 32 T cell receptor beta chains originate from one sample sequenced in a study of regulatory T cells in long-lasting Graves disease. Libraries of TCR beta came from iRepertoire HTBI primers plus Arm-PCR of CDR3 regions. Each CDR3 protein is one row after TCRdb ran MiXCR on the multiplex PCR reads. In the table there are about 500,000 distinct CDR3 sequences, 15% to 20% of which are singletons. Time point indicated: newly diagnosed GD, antithyroid drugs for less than 3 months. TCR sequences were obtained from RNA taken from PBMCs. Another study also made use of these data, one on T cells in Graves' hyperthyroidism and ophthalmopathy.

Sample: peripheral blood mononuclear cells (PBMCs), taken at new diagnosis, from a patient treated with antithyroid drugs. The receptors here all came from a man aged 35 to 55 with Graves disease.

This clonotype was found many times. This sequence joins TRBV28 and TRBJ2-2; a possible D gene is TRBD1 (6 bases). The germline gives CDR1 MDHEN, CDR2 SYDVKM. V was shortened by 5 bases and J by 4 bases, with 11 bases between the two germline ends. This CDR3 has 14 residues. The CDR3 region is CASSPDRITGELFF. The CDR3 nucleotides are TGTGCCAGCAGTCCCGACAGGATCACCGGGGAGCTGTTTTTT.

This clonotype was detected ten times or more. This chain links TRBV28 with TRBJ2-7; D may correspond to TRBD1 or TRBD2 (5 bases each). Germline-derived CDR1 and CDR2 are MDHEN and SYDVKM. V lost 3 bases and J lost 3, with 18 bases in between. The length of the CDR3 is 16 residues. The CDR3 DNA reads as TGTGCCAGCAGTTTTTCTTCCGGGACGGGTTACTACGAGCAGTACTTC. Amino acid sequence: CASSFSSGTGYYEQYF.

The chain links TRBV24-1 to TRBJ2-2; possibly TRBD1 or TRBD2 for D (5 bases each). The CDR3 has 13 amino acids. V lost 5 bases to trimming and J lost 6 bases, with 9 bases between them. Germline V gene data show CDR1 as KGHDR and CDR2 as SFDVKD. The CDR3: CATSAGAPGELFF. CDR3 nucleotides: TGTGCCACCAGTGCCGGGGCCCCCGGGGAGCTGTTTTTT.

This clonotype was counted ten times or more. This chain uses TRBV4-2 with TRBJ2-2; no clear D. The CDR3 runs 12 residues. Germline V CDR1 and CDR2: LGHNA, YNFKEQ. V was pared by 4 bases and J by 6 bases, with 6 bases between. Here the CDR3 reads CASSPRAGELFF. DNA of the CDR3: TGTGCCAGCAGCCCACGCGCCGGGGAGCTGTTTTTT.

V gene TRBV4-1 combines with J gene TRBJ2-7, with 8 bases identical to TRBD1. The germline V gene has CDR1 MGHRA and CDR2 YSYEKL. This CDR3 spans 15 amino acids. V trimming: 4 bases; J trimming: 3 bases; junction bases outside the gene matches: 8. The CDR3 sequence: CASSRTTGTGYEQYF. For the CDR3, the DNA is TGCGCCAGCAGCCGCACCACCGGGACAGGCTACGAGCAGTACTTC.

This chain connects TRBV11-2 to TRBJ2-7; 7 bases fit TRBD1. Trimming at V came to 9 bases and at J to 0 bases, leaving 8 bases not matched to a gene. Germline lookup yields CDR1 SGHAT and CDR2 FQNNGV. This CDR3 is 14 amino acids long. This CDR3 reads CASKGGGSSYEQYF. CDR3 nucleotides: TGTGCCAGTAAAGGGGGCGGGTCCTCCTACGAGCAGTACTTC.

The rearrangement joins TRBV30 to TRBJ1-2; D is uncertain. Trimming stripped 2 bases from V and 7 bases from J, with 8 bases between. The CDR3 is made up of 11 amino acids. Germline CDR1 and CDR2: GTSNPN and SVGIG (reference sequence). For the CDR3, the DNA is TGTGCCTGGAGTCCAGGTGGTGGCTACACCTTC. Translating gives CAWSPGGGYTF. Full variable domain (outside the CDR3, taken from reference TRBV30 and TRBJ1-2): SQTIHQWPATLVQPVGSPLSLECTVEGTSNPNLYWYRQAAGRGLQLLFYSVGIGQISSEVPQNLSASRPQDRQFILSSKKLLLSDSGFYLCAWSPGGGYTFGSGTRLTVV.

In DNA form, the CDR3 reads TGTGCCACCGCACCCGACAGGGGTCATGGCTACACCTTC. Protein sequence: CATAPDRGHGYTF. This chain uses TRBV19 with TRBJ1-2; 8 bases are shared with TRBD1. Trimming removed 10 bases from V and 6 bases from J; junction bases left unmatched: 10. This CDR3 has 13 residues. Germline V gene data show CDR1 as LNHDA and CDR2 as SQIVND (reference sequence).

A few counts support this clonotype. The V gene is TRBV9, the J gene TRBJ2-3; TRBD2 is a possible D gene (5 bases). The CDR3 totals 15 residues. CDR1 is SGDLS, CDR2 YYNGEE, per germline. Trimming pared 4 bases from V and 6 bases from J, leaving 18 bases between. CDR3 DNA: TGTGCCAGCAGCCTAATGTCGGGATCATCCGATACGCAGTATTTT. Protein: CASSLMSGSSDTQYF.

There are many counts of this clonotype. The gene calls are TRBV6-2 or TRBV6-3 and TRBJ2-1; TRBD1 matches at 9 bases. The V gene's germline CDR1 is MNHEY and CDR2 SVGEGT. The ends lost 6 bases at V and 4 bases at J; junction bases unmatched: 16. This CDR3 has 18 amino acids. The CDR3 nucleotides are TGTGCCAGCAGCCCCTCCAGGACAGGGGTGGTTCTTTACAATGAGCAGTTCTTC. It specifies CASSPSRTGVVLYNEQFF.

This clonotype was found a few times. V gene TRBV14 combines with J gene TRBJ2-1; the D is unclear. Per germline, CDR1 SGHDN and CDR2 FVKESK. The CDR3 extends over 12 amino acids. Trimming took 4 bases from V and 7 from J, leaving 8 bases between them. The CDR3 region has the DNA TGTGCCAGCAGCCCTTTCGGGAATGAGCAGTTCTTC. This gives the protein CASSPFGNEQFF. The complete variable domain, with remaining parts taken from reference TRBV14 and TRBJ2-1, reads EAGVTQFPSHSVIEKGQTVTLRCDPISGHDNLYWYRRVMGKEIKFLLHFVKESKQDESGMPNNRFLAERTGGTYSTLKVQPAELEDSGVYFCASSPFGNEQFFGPGTRLTVL.

This clonotype has more than one count but fewer than ten. This chain connects TRBV12-3 or TRBV12-4 to TRBJ2-4; 11 bases are a match to TRBD2. The V gene end was trimmed by 6 bases and the J gene end by 4 bases; junction bases not matched to a gene: 17. The CDR3 is 19 residues long. The CDR3 DNA reads as TGTGCCAGCAGCTATCCCGGGACTAGCGGAACCCTGGGTAAAAACATTCAGTACTTC. It encodes CASSYPGTSGTLGKNIQYF.

This clonotype came up many times. At one of its ends the junction is not consistent with the germline gene, which may arise from a read error. CDR3 region: CASSGQGAYNEQFF. CDR3 DNA: TGCGCCAGTTCCGGACAGGGAGCCTACAATGAGCAATTCTTC. The chain employs TRBV5-1 and TRBJ2-1; 8 nucleotides match TRBD1. The CDR3 covers 14 residues. Germline V gene lookup returns CDR1 SGHRS and CDR2 YFSETQ.

V gene TRBV7-2 combines with J gene TRBJ1-3, with D possibly TRBD1 on 6 matching bases. The ends were cut back, 2 bases at V and 0 bases at J, with 11 bases in the middle. The CDR3 runs 16 residues. CDR1 and CDR2 from the germline V gene are SGHTA and FQGNSA. CDR3 residues: CASSLSGGSSGNTIYF. The CDR3 DNA is TGTGCCAGCAGCTTATCCGGGGGCAGCTCTGGAAACACCATATATTTT.

This clonotype has a count of ten or more. The chain's CDR3 is CASSTFRGGRTDTQYF. The CDR3 nucleotides read TGTGCCAGCAGCACGTTCAGGGGAGGTCGCACAGATACGCAGTATTTT. The V call is TRBV7-9, the J call TRBJ2-3; the D gene could be TRBD1 or TRBD2 (6 bases each). Germline-derived CDR1 and CDR2 are SEHNR and FQNEAQ (reference sequence). This CDR3 has 16 amino acids. V was clipped by 5 bases and J by 1 base, with 16 bases between them. The whole variable domain, remainder taken from reference TRBV7-9 and TRBJ2-3, is DTGVSQNPRHKITKRGQNVTFRCDPISEHNRLYWYRQTLGQGPEFLTYFQNEAQLEKSRLLSDRFSAERPKGSFSTLEIQRTEQGDSAMYLCASSTFRGGRTDTQYFGPGTRLTVL.

This clonotype has ten or more counts. The J gene is TRBJ2-7, the V gene TRBV6-1, with D possibly matching TRBD2 (6 bases). V was cut by 6 bases and J by 3 bases, with 18 bases left in between. CDR3 length: 15 amino acids. Germline CDR1 and CDR2: MNHNS and SASEGT. CDR3 sequence: CASRNTGTGLYEQYF. CDR3 coding DNA: TGTGCCAGCAGAAACACCGGGACGGGACTCTACGAGCAGTACTTC.

This clonotype appeared many times. The chain is built from TRBV28 and TRBJ1-1; D gene ambiguous. Germline CDR1 MDHEN, CDR2 SYDVKM. Trimming cost V 3 bases and J 0 bases, with 8 bases left between them. There are 14 residues in the CDR3. The DNA for the CDR3 is TGTGCCAGCAGTTTCGGACGACTGAACACTGAAGCTTTCTTT. Residues: CASSFGRLNTEAFF.

This clonotype showed up just a few times. The chain combines TRBV2 with TRBJ1-5; TRBD1 matches 8 bases. The V gene end was trimmed by 2 bases and the J gene end by 6 bases; junction bases not matched to a gene: 6. The CDR3 is 15 amino acids. Germline V CDR1 and CDR2: SNHLY, FYNNEI. In DNA, the CDR3 is TGTGCCAGCAGTGAAAACAGGGGGGTGAGTCAGCCCCAGCATTTT. It specifies CASSENRGVSQPQHF. The full variable domain, completed using reference TRBV2 and TRBJ1-5, is EPEVTQTPSHQVTQMGQEVILRCVPISNHLYFYWYRQILGQKVEFLVSFYNNEISEKSEIFDDQFSVERPDGSNFTLKIRSTKLEDSAMYFCASSENRGVSQPQHFGDGTRLSIL.

This clonotype was found many times. This sequence joins TRBV20-1 and TRBJ2-5; TRBD2 agrees at 8 bases. The J segment lost 5 bases and the V segment lost 3 bases, leaving 11 bases of the junction unmatched. The CDR3 is 15 amino acids. Germline CDR1 and CDR2: DFQATT and SNEGSKA (reference sequence). The CDR3 protein is CSASVVAGYGETQYF. The CDR3 coding sequence is TGCAGTGCTAGTGTGGTAGCGGGATATGGGGAGACCCAGTACTTC.

J is TRBJ2-5 and V is TRBV13, with 7 positions matching TRBD2. The CDR3 spans 17 residues. Trimming cost V 3 bases and J 1 base; bases outside gene matches: 11. Germline V gene lookup returns CDR1 PRHDT and CDR2 FYEKMQ (reference sequence). The CDR3 loop reads CASSFRPFAGAQETQYF. CDR3 in DNA: TGTGCCAGCAGCTTCCGGCCTTTTGCGGGAGCCCAAGAGACCCAGTACTTC.

This clonotype was seen ten or more times. The chain carries TRBV11-2 and TRBJ1-1; D is perhaps TRBD1 (5 bases). The germline V gene encodes CDR1 SGHAT and CDR2 FQNNGV. V lost 2 bases and J lost 6, with 10 bases in between. The CDR3 runs 13 residues. CDR3 bases: TGTGCCAGCAGCTTACCAGGGATGGCTGAAGCTTTCTTT. As protein: CASSLPGMAEAFF.

This clonotype occurred many times. The gene calls are TRBV2 and TRBJ2-1; TRBD2 aligns across 11 bases. J lost 6 bases, V lost 6 bases, and 4 bases had no gene match. CDR3 size: 14 residues. Looked up from germline, CDR1 is SNHLY and CDR2 is FYNNEI. The CDR3 loop reads CASSTSGSSNEQFF. The CDR3 coding sequence is TGTGCCAGCAGCACTAGCGGGAGTAGCAATGAGCAGTTCTTC.

This clonotype was seen many times. One end of the junction varies from germline; a read error may be responsible. The gene calls are TRBV15 and TRBJ2-1; TRBD2 agrees at 9 bases. Germline V gene sequence: CDR1 LNHNV, CDR2 YYDKDF (reference sequence). The CDR3 loop spans 14 amino acids. The CDR3 DNA sequence: TGTGCCACGACTAGCGGAGGTGGGCTCAATGGGCAGTTCTTC. Its translation is CATTSGGGLNGQFF.

This clonotype showed up many times. The V and J genes are TRBV12-5 and TRBJ2-3; 14 bases align to TRBD2. Germline CDR1 LGHNT, CDR2 FRNRAP. Losses at the gene ends were 6 bases for V and 5 bases for J; bases not matched to a gene: 7. This CDR3 spans 16 amino acids. For the CDR3, the DNA is TGTGCTAGTGGCCAGGGACTAGCGGGAGCTGGAGATACGCAGTATTTT. Its protein is CASGQGLAGAGDTQYF.

This clonotype was picked up many times. This chain connects TRBV11-3 to TRBJ2-7, with a tentative D call TRBD2 (8 bases). Germline V gene sequence: CDR1 SGHNT, CDR2 YENEEA. The V gene lost 5 bases and the J gene lost 0 bases, with 20 bases spanning the gap. The CDR3 length is 17 residues. The CDR3 nucleotides are TGTGCCAGCAGCCCTAGGGGGCGGCTAGCGGGCTCCTACGAGCAGTACTTC. It encodes CASSPRGRLAGSYEQYF.

V usage is TRBV6-5 and J usage is TRBJ2-3; 10 positions match TRBD2. CDR1 and CDR2 (germline): MNHEY, SVGAGI. Germline trimming cut 0 bases from V and 4 bases from J; bases unmatched to any gene: 7. The CDR3 is made up of 17 amino acids. CDR3 coding DNA: TGTGCCAGCAGTTACTCGTCTAGCGGGAGTGGGGCAGATACGCAGTATTTT. It codes for CASSYSSSGSGADTQYF.

This clonotype appeared many times. The chain employs TRBV11-2 and TRBJ2-5, with 8 bases fitting TRBD1. The trim removed 0 bases at V and 7 bases at J, leaving 7 bases unmatched. The germline V gene has CDR1 SGHAT and CDR2 FQNNGV. There are 15 residues in the CDR3. As DNA, the CDR3 is TGTGCCAGCAGCTTAGACGGCAGGGGGCACGCGACCCAGTACTTC. Translated: CASSLDGRGHATQYF.

This clonotype was counted ten times or more. The chain joins TRBV5-1 to TRBJ2-3, with TRBD2 matching over 14 bases. V trimming: 0 bases; J trimming: 4 bases; junction bases outside the gene matches: 7. This CDR3 region has 18 residues. CDR1 is SGHRS and CDR2 is YFSETQ in the germline V gene. CDR3 region: CASSLGLAGGESADTQYF. As DNA, the CDR3 is TGCGCCAGCAGCTTGGGACTAGCGGGAGGGGAGAGCGCAGATACGCAGTATTTT.

A remark on this clonotype: One end of the junction is discordant with germline, which a read error may explain. The chain joins TRBV6-1 to TRBJ2-4; D may be TRBD2 (7 bases). CDR3 length equals 19 residues. From germline, CDR1 is MNHNS and CDR2 SASEGT. CDR3 residues: CASSEAPVGRGGSKNIRYF. CDR3 sequence (DNA): TGTGCCAGCAGTGAAGCGCCGGTGGGAAGGGGGGGGTCCAAAAACATTCGGTACTTC.

This clonotype was observed at least ten times. The chain links TRBV27 to TRBJ2-3; 7 bases align to TRBD1. After removal of 2 bases from V and 4 bases from J, the junction contained 9 bases not matched to a gene. The CDR3 covers 16 residues. In germline, CDR1 is MNHEY, CDR2 SMNVEV (reference sequence). CDR3 nucleotides: TGTGCCAGCAGTTTACTCAAAACAGGGGCTTCAGATACGCAGTATTTT. This sequence encodes CASSLLKTGASDTQYF.

This clonotype has a count of ten or more. The chain links TRBV20-1 to TRBJ2-3; no firm D call. The V gene's germline CDR1 is DFQATT and CDR2 SNEGSKA (reference sequence). CDR3 length: 14 residues. With 1 base removed from V and 4 bases from J, the gap between germline ends came to 12 bases. CDR3 in DNA: TGCAGTGCTAGAGTACCCCCCCCCCCAGATACGCAGTATTTT. Residues: CSARVPPPPDTQYF.

The chain couples TRBV20-1 to TRBJ1-4; TRBD1 aligns across 9 bases. The germline V gene has CDR1 DFQATT and CDR2 SNEGSKA (reference sequence). V gave up 0 bases and J gave up 3 bases; unmatched junction bases: 2. The CDR3 totals 15 residues. The CDR3 nucleotides are TGCAGTGCTAGAGATTGGACAGGGGCTAATGAAAAACTGTTTTTT. Its translation: CSARDWTGANEKLFF.